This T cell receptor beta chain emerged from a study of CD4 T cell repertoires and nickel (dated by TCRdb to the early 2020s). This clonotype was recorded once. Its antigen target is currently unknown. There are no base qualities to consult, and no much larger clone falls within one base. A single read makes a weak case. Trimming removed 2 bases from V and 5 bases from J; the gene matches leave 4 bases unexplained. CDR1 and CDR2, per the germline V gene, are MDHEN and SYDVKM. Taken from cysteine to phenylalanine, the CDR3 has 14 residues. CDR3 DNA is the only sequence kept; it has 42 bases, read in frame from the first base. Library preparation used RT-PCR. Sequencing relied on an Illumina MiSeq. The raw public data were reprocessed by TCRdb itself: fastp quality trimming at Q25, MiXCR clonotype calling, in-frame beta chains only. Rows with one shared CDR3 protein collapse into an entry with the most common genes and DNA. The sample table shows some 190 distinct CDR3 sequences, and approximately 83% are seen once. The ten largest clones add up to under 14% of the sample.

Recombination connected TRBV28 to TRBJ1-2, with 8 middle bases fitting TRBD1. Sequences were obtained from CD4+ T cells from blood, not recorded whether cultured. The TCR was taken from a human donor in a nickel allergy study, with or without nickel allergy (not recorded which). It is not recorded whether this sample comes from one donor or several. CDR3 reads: CASSLQGARYGYTF. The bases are TGTGCCAGCAGTTTACAGGGGGCGCGGTATGGCTACACCTTC.